This T cell receptor beta chain was captured by sequencing in a study of cytomegalovirus exposure and HLA in healthy donors. Points on this clone: The antigen remains undetermined.

The PCR was carried out with 60 Vbeta primers and 13 Jbeta primers. Profiling relied on immunoSEQ multiplex PCR, and the TCRdb table lists in-frame clones only, not all of them. The table records under 130,000 clones, around 80% of them present only once. Findings and caveats of the study: Several of the most significant clusters appeared, in a later analysis, to be linked to common viral pathogens.

Losses at the gene ends were 2 bases for V and 5 bases for J; bases not matched to a gene: 6. Looked up from germline, CDR1 is KGHSH and CDR2 is LQKENI. The CDR3 contains 16 residues. The sequence came from a man younger than 45 in good health and CMV-seronegative. This chain joins TRBV18 and TRBJ2-3; 11 nucleotides line up with TRBD2. The sample comprised PBMCs. The CDR3 DNA follows: TGTGCCAGCTCACCAAGACTAGCGGGGTCGGGAGATACGCAGTATTTT. Residues: CASSPRLAGSGDTQYF.